These T cell receptor beta chains were read from a single sample in a study of blood T cell repertoires in COVID-19. Sequencing used immunoSEQ multiplex PCR; TCRdb keeps in-frame clones, though not all of them. The table shows hundreds of thousands of clones, with roughly 80% occurring only once. The sample comprised peripheral blood. These TCRs come from an elderly woman with acute or convalescent COVID-19. Both conserved end residues are part of each CDR3. A D gene is named only where the DNA matches it firmly. Rows may omit the clone size; those that give it use once, few, many or a size class.

clone_size d_call j_call v_call cdr3_aa
- TRBD1 TRBJ1-1 TRBV20-1 CSASRTGSTAEAFF
- - TRBJ1-4 TRBV27 CASSGRGANEKLFF
- TRBD1 TRBJ2-6 TRBV5-1 CASSQGQGSGANVLTF
- - TRBJ2-2 TRBV2 CASSESRGSGELFF
- - TRBJ2-1 TRBV5-1 CASRLTGEIYNEQFF
- TRBD2 TRBJ2-1 TRBV5-1 CASSPGTSGGAYNEQFF
- TRBD1 TRBJ1-3 TRBV5-6 CASSPGTGYSGNTIYF
- TRBD2 TRBJ2-3 TRBV4-2 CASSQESRLAGVSDTQYF
- - TRBJ2-3 TRBV29-1 CSVGLIIAGTFSVDTQYF
few TRBD1 TRBJ1-3 TRBV18 CASSPNRQGAGNTIYF
- TRBD2 TRBJ2-3 TRBV11-3 CASSKSGGGPETDTQYF
- - TRBJ2-2 TRBV4-2 CASSQDAGAANTGELFF
- - TRBJ1-1 TRBV18 CASSHLGRYMNTEAFF
- TRBD2 TRBJ2-2 TRBV5-1 CASSPRLAGVVTGELFF